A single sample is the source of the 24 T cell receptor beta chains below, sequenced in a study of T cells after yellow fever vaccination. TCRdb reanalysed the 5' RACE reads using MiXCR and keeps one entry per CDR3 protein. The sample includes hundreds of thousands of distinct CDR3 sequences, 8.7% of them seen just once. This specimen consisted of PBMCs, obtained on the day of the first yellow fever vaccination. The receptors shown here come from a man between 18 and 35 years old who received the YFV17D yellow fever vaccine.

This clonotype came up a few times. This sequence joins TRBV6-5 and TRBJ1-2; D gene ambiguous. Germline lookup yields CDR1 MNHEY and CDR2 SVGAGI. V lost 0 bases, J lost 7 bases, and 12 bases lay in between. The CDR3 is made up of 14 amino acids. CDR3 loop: CASSYSSGGGGYTF. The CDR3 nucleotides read TGTGCCAGCAGTTACTCGTCGGGAGGTGGTGGCTACACCTTC.

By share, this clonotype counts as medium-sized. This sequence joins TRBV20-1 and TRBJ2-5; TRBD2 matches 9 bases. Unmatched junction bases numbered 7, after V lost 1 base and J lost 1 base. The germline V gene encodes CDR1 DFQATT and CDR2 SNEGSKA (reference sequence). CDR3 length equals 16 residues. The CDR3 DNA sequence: TGCAGTGCTAGAGGGGGGCTAGCGGGGAGCCAAGAGACCCAGTACTTC. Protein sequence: CSARGGLAGSQETQYF.

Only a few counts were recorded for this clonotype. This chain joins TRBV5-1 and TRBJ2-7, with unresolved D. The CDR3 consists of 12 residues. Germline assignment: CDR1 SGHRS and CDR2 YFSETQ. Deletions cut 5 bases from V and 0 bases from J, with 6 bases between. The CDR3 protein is CASRSNSYEQYF. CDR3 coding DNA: TGCGCCAGCAGATCCAACTCCTACGAGCAGTACTTC.

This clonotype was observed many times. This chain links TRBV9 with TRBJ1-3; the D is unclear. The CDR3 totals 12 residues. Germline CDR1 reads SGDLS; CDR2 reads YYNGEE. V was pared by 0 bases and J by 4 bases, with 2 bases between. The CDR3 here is CASSVDGNTIYF. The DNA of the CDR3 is TGTGCCAGCAGCGTAGACGGAAACACCATATATTTT.

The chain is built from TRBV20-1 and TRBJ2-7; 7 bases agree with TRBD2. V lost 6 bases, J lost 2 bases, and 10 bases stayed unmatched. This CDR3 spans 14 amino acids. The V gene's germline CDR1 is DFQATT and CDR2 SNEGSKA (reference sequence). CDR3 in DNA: TGCAGTGCAAACAAAGCGGGGTTGACCTACGAGCAGTACTTC. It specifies CSANKAGLTYEQYF.

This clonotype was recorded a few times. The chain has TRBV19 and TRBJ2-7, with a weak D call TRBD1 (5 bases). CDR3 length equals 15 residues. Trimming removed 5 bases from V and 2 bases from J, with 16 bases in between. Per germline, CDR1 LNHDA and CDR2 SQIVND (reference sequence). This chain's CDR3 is CASSSHARQTYEQYV. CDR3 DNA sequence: TGTGCCAGTAGTTCCCACGCCCGACAGACCTACGAGCAGTACGTC.

CDR3 sequence: CASSLRPYQETQYF. The CDR3 bases are TGTGCCAGCAGCTTACGCCCGTACCAAGAGACCCAGTACTTC. The chain employs TRBV5-4 and TRBJ2-5; D gene uncertain. The CDR3 sequence is 14 residues long. Germline lookup yields CDR1 SGHNT and CDR2 YYREEE (reference sequence). Trimming removed 2 bases at V and 0 bases at J, with 8 bases between.

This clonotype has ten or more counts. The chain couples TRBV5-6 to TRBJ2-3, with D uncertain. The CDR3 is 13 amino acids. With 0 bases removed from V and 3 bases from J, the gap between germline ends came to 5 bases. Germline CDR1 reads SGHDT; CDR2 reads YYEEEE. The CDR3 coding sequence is TGTGCCAGCAGCTTGGTGGCAACAGATACGCAGTATTTT. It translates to CASSLVATDTQYF. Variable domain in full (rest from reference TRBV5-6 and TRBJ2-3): DAGVTQSPTHLIKTRGQQVTLRCSPKSGHDTVSWYQQALGQGPQFIFQYYEEEERQRGNFPDRFSGHQFPNYSSELNVNALLLGDSALYLCASSLVATDTQYFGPGTRLTVL.

The DNA for the CDR3 is TGTGCCAGCTCACCGACGTCGCCCCCGGTGGGAGAGACCCAGTACTTC. Amino acid sequence: CASSPTSPPVGETQYF. The chain combines TRBV18 with TRBJ2-5; D is uncertain. From germline, CDR1 is KGHSH and CDR2 LQKENI. V dropped 3 bases and J dropped 4 bases, with 18 bases sitting between them. The CDR3 consists of 16 residues.

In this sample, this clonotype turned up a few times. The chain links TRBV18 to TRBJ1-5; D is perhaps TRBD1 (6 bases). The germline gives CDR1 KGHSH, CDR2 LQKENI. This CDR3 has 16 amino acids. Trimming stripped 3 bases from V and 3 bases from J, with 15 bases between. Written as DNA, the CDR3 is TGTGCCAGCTCACCCGGGGTGGGGGCGGTCAATCAGCCCCAGCATTTT. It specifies CASSPGVGAVNQPQHF.

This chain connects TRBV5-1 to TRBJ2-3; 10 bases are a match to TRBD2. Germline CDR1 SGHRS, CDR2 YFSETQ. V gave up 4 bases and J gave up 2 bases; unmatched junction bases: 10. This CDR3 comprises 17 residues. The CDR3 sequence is CASSPSTSGEITDTQYF. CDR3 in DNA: TGCGCCAGCAGCCCCTCTACTAGCGGGGAGATCACAGATACGCAGTATTTT.

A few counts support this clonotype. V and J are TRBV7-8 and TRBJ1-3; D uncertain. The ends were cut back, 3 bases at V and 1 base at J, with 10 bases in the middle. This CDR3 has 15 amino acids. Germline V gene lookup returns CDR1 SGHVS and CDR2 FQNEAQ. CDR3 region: CASSFYMNSGNTIYF. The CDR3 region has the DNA TGTGCCAGCAGCTTCTACATGAATTCTGGAAACACCATATATTTT.

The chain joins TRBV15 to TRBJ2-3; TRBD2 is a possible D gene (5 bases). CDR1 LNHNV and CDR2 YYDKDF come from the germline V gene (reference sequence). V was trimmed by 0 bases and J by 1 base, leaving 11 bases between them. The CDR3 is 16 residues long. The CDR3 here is CATSRDSGIGTDTQYF. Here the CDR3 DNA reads TGTGCCACCAGCAGAGATTCGGGAATAGGCACAGATACGCAGTATTTT.

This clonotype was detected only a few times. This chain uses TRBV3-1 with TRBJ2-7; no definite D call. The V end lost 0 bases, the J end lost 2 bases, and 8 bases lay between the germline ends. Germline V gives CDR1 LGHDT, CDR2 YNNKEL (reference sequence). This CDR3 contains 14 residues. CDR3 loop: CASSQDWPTYEQYF. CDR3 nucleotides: TGTGCCAGCAGCCAAGATTGGCCTACCTACGAGCAGTACTTC.

In DNA form, the CDR3 reads TGCGCCAGCTCTGTTCAGGGCAATCAGCCCCAGCATTTT. It encodes CASSVQGNQPQHF. The chain employs TRBV5-1 and TRBJ1-5, with D uncertain. Between the trimmed V and J ends, which lost 7 bases and 2 bases, there was a span of 10 bases. The CDR3 has 13 amino acids. Looked up from germline, CDR1 is SGHRS and CDR2 is YFSETQ.

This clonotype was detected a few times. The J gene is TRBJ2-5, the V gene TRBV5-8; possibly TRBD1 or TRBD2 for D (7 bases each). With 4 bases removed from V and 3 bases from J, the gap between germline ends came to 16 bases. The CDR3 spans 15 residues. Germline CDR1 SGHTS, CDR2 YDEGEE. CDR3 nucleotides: TGTGCCAGCAGCAAAGGGACTACAGGGGAAGAGACCCAGTACTTC. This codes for CASSKGTTGEETQYF.

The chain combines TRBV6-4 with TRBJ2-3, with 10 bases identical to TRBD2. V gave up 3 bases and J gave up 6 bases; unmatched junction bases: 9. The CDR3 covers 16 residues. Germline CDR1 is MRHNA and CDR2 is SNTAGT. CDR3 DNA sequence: TGTGCCAGCAGTGAGTCTAGCGGGGGCCAACTTGATACGCAGTATTTT. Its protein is CASSESSGGQLDTQYF.

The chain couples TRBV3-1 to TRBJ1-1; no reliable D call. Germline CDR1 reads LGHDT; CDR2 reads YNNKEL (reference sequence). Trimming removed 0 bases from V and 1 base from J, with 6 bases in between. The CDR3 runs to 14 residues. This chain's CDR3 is CASSQEWSNTEAFF. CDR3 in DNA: TGTGCCAGCAGCCAAGAATGGTCGAACACTGAAGCTTTCTTT.

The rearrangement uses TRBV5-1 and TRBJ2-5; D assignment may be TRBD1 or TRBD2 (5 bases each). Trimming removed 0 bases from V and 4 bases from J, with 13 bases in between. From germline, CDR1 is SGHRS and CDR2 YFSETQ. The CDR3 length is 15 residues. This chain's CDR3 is CASSLAGTQAETQYF. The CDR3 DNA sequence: TGCGCCAGCAGCTTGGCCGGGACCCAAGCAGAGACCCAGTACTTC.

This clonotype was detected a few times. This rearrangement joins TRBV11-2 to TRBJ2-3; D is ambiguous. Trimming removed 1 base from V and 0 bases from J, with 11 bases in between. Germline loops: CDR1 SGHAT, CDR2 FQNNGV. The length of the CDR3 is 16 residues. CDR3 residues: CASSLGFERSTDTQYF. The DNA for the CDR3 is TGTGCCAGCAGCTTAGGGTTTGAGAGGAGCACAGATACGCAGTATTTT. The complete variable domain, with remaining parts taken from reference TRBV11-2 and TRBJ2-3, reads EAGVAQSPRYKIIEKRQSVAFWCNPISGHATLYWYQQILGQGPKLLIQFQNNGVVDDSQLPKDRFSAERLKGVDSTLKIQPAKLEDSAVYLCASSLGFERSTDTQYFGPGTRLTVL.

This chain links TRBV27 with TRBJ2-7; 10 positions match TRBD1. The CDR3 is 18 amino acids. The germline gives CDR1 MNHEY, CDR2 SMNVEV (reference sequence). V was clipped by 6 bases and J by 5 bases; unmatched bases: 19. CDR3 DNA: TGTGCCAGCAGCAGGTTTTCCGTCGGGACAGGGGATCCGGACGAGCAGTACTTC. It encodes CASSRFSVGTGDPDEQYF.

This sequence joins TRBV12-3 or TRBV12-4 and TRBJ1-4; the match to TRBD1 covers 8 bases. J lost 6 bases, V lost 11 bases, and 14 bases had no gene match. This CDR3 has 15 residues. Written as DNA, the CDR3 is TGTGCCTTCTGCGGACAGGGTCGGATAGATGAAAAACTGTTTTTT. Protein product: CAFCGQGRIDEKLFF.

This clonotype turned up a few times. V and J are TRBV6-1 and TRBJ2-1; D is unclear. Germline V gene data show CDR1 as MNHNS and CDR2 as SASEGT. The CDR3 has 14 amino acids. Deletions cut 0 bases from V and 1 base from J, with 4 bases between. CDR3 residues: CASSEARSYNEQFF. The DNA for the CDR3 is TGTGCCAGCAGTGAAGCGCGGTCCTACAATGAGCAGTTCTTC.

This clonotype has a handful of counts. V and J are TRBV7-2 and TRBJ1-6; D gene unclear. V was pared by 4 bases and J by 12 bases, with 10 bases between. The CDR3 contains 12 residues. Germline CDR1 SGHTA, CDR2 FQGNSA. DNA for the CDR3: TGTGCCAGCAGCTGGCGTCTGAAACCCCTCCACTTT. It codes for CASSWRLKPLHF.